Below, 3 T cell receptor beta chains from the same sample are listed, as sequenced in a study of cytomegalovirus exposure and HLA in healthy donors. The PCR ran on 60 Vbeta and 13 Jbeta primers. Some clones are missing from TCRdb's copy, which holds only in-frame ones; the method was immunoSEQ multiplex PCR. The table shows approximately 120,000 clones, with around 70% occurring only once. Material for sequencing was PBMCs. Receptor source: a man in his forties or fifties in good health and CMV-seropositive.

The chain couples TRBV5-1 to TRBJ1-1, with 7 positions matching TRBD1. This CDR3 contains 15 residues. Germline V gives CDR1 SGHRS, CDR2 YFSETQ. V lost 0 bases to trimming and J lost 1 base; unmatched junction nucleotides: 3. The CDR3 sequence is CASSLGDRENTEAFF. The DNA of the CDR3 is TGCGCCAGCAGCTTGGGTGACAGGGAGAACACTGAAGCTTTCTTT.

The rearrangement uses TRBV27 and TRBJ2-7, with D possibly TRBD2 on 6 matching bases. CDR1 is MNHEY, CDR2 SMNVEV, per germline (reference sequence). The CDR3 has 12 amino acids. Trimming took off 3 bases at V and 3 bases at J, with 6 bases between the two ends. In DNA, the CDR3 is TGTGCCAGCAGTTTTAGCGGCTACGAGCAGTACTTC. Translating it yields CASSFSGYEQYF.

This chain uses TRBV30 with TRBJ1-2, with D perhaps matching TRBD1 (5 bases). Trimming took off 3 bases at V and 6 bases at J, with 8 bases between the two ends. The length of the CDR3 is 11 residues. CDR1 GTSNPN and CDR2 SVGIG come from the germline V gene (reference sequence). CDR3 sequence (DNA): TGTGCCTGGAGGGACAACCATGGCTACACCTTC. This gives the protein CAWRDNHGYTF.